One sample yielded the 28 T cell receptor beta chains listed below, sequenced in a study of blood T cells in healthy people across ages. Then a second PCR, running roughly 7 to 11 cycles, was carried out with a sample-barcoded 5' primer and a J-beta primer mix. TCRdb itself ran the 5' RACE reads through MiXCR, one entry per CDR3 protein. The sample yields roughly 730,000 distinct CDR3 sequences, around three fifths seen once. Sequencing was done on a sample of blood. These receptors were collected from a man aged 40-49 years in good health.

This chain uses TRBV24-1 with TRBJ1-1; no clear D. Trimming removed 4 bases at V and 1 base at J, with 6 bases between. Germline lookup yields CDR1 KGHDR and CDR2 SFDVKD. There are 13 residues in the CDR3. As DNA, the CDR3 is TGTGCCACCAGTGAGATGGGGAACACTGAAGCTTTCTTT. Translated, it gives CATSEMGNTEAFF.

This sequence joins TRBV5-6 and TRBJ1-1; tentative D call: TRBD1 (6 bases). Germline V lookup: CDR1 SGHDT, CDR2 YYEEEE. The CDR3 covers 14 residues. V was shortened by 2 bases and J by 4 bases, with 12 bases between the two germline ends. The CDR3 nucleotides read TGTGCCAGCAGCTTTCTAATAGGGGGCACTGAAGCTTTCTTT. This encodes CASSFLIGGTEAFF. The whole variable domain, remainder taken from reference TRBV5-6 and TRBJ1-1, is DAGVTQSPTHLIKTRGQQVTLRCSPKSGHDTVSWYQQALGQGPQFIFQYYEEEERQRGNFPDRFSGHQFPNYSSELNVNALLLGDSALYLCASSFLIGGTEAFFGQGTRLTVV.

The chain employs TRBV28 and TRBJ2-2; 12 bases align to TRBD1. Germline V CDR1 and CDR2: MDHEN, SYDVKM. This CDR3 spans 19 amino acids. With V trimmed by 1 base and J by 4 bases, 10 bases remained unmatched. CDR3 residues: CASSLFLGTGGLGTGELFF. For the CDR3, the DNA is TGTGCCAGCAGTTTATTTTTAGGGACAGGGGGCCTTGGCACCGGGGAGCTGTTTTTT.

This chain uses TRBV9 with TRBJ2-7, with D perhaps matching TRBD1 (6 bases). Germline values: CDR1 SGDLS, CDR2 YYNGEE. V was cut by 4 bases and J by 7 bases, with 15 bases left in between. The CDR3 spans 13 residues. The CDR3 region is CASSKYRDQEQYF. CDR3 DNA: TGTGCCAGCAGCAAATACAGGGATCAGGAGCAGTACTTC.

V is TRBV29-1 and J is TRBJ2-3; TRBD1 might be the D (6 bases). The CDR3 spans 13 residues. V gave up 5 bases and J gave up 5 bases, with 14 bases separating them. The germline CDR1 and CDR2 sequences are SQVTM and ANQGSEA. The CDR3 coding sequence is TGCAGCGTTTACAAGGGGGTCGAAGATACGCAGTATTTT. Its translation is CSVYKGVEDTQYF.

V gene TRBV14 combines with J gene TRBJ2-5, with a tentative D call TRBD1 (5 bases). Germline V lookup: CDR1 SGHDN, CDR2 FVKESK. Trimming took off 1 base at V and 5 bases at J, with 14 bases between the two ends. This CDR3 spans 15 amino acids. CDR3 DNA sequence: TGTGCCAGCAGCCAAGGGTTCCGGCGACAGGAGACCCAGTACTTC. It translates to CASSQGFRRQETQYF.

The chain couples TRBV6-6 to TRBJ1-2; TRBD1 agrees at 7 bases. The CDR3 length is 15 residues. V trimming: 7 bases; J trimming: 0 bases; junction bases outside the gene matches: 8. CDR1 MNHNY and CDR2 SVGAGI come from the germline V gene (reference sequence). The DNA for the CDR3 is TGTGCCAGCAACGACAGGGCCCTAGCTAACTATGGCTACACCTTC. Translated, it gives CASNDRALANYGYTF.

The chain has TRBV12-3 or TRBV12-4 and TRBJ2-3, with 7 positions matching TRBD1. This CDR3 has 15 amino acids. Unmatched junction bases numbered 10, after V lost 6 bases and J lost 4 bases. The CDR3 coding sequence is TGTGCCAGCAGACCTACAGGGGTACGTGCAGATACGCAGTATTTT. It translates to CASRPTGVRADTQYF.

As DNA, the CDR3 is TGTGCCAGCAGCTTAGCGCGAGGAGGGGCCCGCACAGATACGCAGTATTTT. As protein: CASSLARGGARTDTQYF. The chain employs TRBV7-2 and TRBJ2-3; a possible D gene is TRBD2 (6 bases). The CDR3 covers 17 residues. V lost 0 bases and J lost 1, with 14 bases in between. Germline V gives CDR1 SGHTA, CDR2 FQGNSA.

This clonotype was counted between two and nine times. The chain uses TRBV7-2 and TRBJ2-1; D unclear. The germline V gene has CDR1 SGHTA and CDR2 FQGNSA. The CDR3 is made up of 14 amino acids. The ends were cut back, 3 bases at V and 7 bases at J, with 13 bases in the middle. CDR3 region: CASSLSFGENEQFF. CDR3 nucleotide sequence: TGTGCCAGCAGCTTGAGCTTCGGTGAGAATGAGCAGTTCTTC.

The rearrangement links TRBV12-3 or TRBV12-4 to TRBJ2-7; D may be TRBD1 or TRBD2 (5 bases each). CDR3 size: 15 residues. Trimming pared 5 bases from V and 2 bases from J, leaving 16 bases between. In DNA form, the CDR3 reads TGTGCCAGCAGTCCCGGGACCTTAGTCCCCTACGAGCAGTACTTC. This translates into CASSPGTLVPYEQYF.

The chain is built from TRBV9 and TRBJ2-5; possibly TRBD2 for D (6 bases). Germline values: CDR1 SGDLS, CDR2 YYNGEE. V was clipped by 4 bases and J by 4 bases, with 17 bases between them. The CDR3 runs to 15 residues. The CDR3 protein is CASSQKRGGIETQYF. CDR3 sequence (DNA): TGTGCCAGCAGCCAAAAACGTGGCGGGATAGAGACCCAGTACTTC.

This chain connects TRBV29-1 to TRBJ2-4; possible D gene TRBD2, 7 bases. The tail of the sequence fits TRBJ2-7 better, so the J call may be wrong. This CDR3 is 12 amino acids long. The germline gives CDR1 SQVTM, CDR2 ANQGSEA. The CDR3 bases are TGCAGCGTTGAAAGGGGGGGCCACGAGCAGTACTTC. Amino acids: CSVERGGHEQYF.

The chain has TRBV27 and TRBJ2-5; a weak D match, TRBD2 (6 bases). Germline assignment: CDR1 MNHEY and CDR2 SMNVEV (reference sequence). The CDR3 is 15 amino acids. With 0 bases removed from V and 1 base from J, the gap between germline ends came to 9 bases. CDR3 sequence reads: CASSLSRGPQETQYF. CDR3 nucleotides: TGTGCCAGCAGTTTATCGCGGGGACCCCAAGAGACCCAGTACTTC.

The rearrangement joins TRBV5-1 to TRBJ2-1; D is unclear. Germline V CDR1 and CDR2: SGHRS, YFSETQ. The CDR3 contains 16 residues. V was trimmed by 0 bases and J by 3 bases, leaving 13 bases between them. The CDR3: CASSLGQLANYNEQFF. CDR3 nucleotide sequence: TGCGCCAGCAGCTTGGGGCAGTTGGCTAACTACAATGAGCAGTTCTTC.

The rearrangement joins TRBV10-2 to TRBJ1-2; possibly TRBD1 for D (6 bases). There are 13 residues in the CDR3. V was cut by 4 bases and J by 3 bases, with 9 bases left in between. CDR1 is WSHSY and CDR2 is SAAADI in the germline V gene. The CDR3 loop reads CASSVGGHYGYTF. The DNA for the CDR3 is TGCGCCAGCAGTGTCGGGGGGCACTATGGCTACACCTTC.

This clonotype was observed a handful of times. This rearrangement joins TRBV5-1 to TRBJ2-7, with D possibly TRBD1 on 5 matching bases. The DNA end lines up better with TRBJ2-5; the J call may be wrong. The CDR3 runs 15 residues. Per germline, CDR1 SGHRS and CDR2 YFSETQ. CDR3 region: CASSSDQGAWETQYF. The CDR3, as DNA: TGCGCCAGCAGCTCAGATCAGGGCGCCTGGGAGACCCAGTACTTC.

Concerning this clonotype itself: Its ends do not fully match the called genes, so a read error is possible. The CDR3 sequence is CVSGLAGGELFF. In nucleotides, the CDR3 is TGTGTCAGCGGACTAGCGGGAGGGGAGCTGTTTTTT. The V and J genes are TRBV12-3 or TRBV12-4 and TRBJ2-2, with 12 bases matching TRBD2. There are 12 residues in the CDR3.

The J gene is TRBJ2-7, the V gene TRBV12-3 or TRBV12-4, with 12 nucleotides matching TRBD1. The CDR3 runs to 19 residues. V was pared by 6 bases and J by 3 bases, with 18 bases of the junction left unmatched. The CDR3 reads CASSPGQGATPSSFYEQYF. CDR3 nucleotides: TGTGCCAGCAGCCCGGGACAGGGGGCGACCCCGTCTAGCTTCTACGAGCAGTACTTC.

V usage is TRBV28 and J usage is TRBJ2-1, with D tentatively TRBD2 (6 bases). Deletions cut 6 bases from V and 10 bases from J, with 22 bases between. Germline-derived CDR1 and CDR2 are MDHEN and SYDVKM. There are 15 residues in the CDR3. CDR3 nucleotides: TGTGCCAGCAGCGAAATAAAAGAAGGGAGGAAGGAGCAGTTCTTC. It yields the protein CASSEIKEGRKEQFF.

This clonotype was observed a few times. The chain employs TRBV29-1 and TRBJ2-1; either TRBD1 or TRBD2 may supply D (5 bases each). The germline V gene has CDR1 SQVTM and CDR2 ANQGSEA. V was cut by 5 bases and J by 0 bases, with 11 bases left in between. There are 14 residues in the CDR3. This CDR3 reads CSVRGQSSYNEQFF. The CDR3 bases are TGCAGCGTTCGGGGCCAGAGCTCCTACAATGAGCAGTTCTTC.

CDR3 amino acids: CASRAATSSQQFF. DNA of the CDR3: TGTGCCAGCAGAGCCGCTACCTCTTCCCAGCAGTTCTTC. This chain links TRBV27 with TRBJ2-1, with D unclear. Deletions cut 6 bases from V and 11 bases from J, with 17 bases between. There are 13 residues in the CDR3. Germline CDR1 MNHEY, CDR2 SMNVEV (reference sequence).

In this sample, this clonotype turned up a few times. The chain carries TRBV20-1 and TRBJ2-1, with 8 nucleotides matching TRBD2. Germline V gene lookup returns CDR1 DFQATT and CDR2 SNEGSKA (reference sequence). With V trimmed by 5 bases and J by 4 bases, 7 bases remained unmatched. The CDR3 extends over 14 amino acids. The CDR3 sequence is CSALLADVYNEQFF. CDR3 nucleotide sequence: TGCAGTGCTTTACTAGCGGATGTTTACAATGAGCAGTTCTTC.

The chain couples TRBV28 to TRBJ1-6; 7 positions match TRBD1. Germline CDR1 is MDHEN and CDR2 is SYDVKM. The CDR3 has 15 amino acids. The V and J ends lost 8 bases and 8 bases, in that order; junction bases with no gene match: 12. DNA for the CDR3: TGTGCCAGCCAATCAACTGACAGGGTCCATTCACCCCTCCACTTT. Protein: CASQSTDRVHSPLHF.

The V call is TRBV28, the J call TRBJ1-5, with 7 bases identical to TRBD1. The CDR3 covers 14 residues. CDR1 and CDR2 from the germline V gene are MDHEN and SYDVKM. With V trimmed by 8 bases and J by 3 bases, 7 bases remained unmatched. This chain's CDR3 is CASGLTGPNQPQHF. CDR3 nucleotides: TGTGCCAGCGGATTGACAGGGCCCAATCAGCCCCAGCATTTT.

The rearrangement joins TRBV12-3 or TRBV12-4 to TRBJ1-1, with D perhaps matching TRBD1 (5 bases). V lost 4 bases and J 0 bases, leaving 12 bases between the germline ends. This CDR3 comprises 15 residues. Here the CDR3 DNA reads TGTGCCAGCAGTTCGGGACGGCCCATGAACACTGAAGCTTTCTTT. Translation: CASSSGRPMNTEAFF.

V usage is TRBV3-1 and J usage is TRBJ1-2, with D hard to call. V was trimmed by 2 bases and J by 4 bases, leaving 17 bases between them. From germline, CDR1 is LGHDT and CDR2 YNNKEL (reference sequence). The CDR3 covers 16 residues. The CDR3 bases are TGTGCCAGCAGCCAATTCGTCACAGAGCCTTTCTATGGCTACACCTTC. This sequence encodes CASSQFVTEPFYGYTF.

In nucleotides, the CDR3 is TGTGCCAGTACCCGGGCCTCCGGTCGTGGCGGCTACACCTTC. Translating it yields CASTRASGRGGYTF. The rearrangement uses TRBV12-3 or TRBV12-4 and TRBJ1-2; no reliable D call. The ends were cut back, 9 bases at V and 8 bases at J, with 22 bases in the middle. There are 14 residues in the CDR3.